The next 30 T cell receptor beta chains were all read from a single sample in a study of OX40 agonist ivuxolimab in advanced cancers. Receptor amplification or capture employed the immunoSEQ multiplex PCR assay. This is the immuneACCESS table as TCRdb keeps it, with only in-frame sequences that have V and J called. A part of the clones is gone; compared with another copy, unresolved V genes explain less than half, and the rest is unexplained. The sample contains 60,000 or so clones, around 83% of them found a single time. 2.4% of the sample rests with the top ten. Specimen: CD4+ or CD8+ T cells sorted from blood, collected in a trial of the OX40 agonist ivuxolimab. These receptor sequences come from an adult with an advanced solid tumor such as melanoma, head and neck, liver or kidney cancer.

This clone was seen only a few times. The chain is built from TRBV14 and TRBJ1-6; 8 positions agree with TRBD1. J lost 10 bases, V lost 1 base, and 6 bases had no gene match. CDR1 is SGHDN and CDR2 is FVKESK in the germline V gene. The CDR3 is 15 amino acids. The CDR3 nucleotides are TGTGCCAGCAGCCAAGCGACAGGGGCAGGATCACCCCTCCACTTT. This gives the protein CASSQATGAGSPLHF.

This clone occurred once. V usage is TRBV4-3 and J usage is TRBJ2-2; D gene ambiguous. CDR3 size: 15 residues. V shed 0 bases and J shed 2 bases, with 7 bases lying between them. CDR1 is LGHNA, CDR2 YSLEER, per germline. CDR3 bases: TGCGCCAGCAGCCAAGATCAGAGAAACACCGGGGAGCTGTTTTTT. Translation: CASSQDQRNTGELFF.

The V and J genes are TRBV21-1 and TRBJ1-2. TRBV21-1 is noted as a pseudogene. The CDR3 is made up of 14 amino acids. CDR3 bases: TGTGCCAGCAGCCCTCCGGGACTGATCTATGGCTACACCTTC. Protein: CASSPPGLIYGYTF.

The rearrangement links TRBV7-9 to TRBJ2-4; a weak D match, TRBD2 (6 bases). Germline V gene lookup returns CDR1 SEHNR and CDR2 FQNEAQ (reference sequence). V gave up 6 bases and J gave up 8 bases, with 20 bases separating them. The CDR3 totals 15 residues. As DNA, the CDR3 is TGTGCCAGCAGGTTCACCGGGGAGGCTCCAGACATTCAGTACTTC. Protein: CASRFTGEAPDIQYF.

V is TRBV5-1 and J is TRBJ2-1, with 7 bases aligning to TRBD1. This CDR3 is 16 amino acids long. The ends lost 3 bases at V and 1 base at J; junction bases unmatched: 7. CDR1 and CDR2 (germline): SGHRS, YFSETQ. The CDR3 here is CASSWADRASYNEQFF. The CDR3 coding sequence is TGCGCCAGCAGCTGGGCCGACAGGGCGTCCTACAATGAGCAGTTCTTC.

This clone appeared a few times. V is TRBV6-5 and J is TRBJ1-5, with 9 bases matching TRBD1. The CDR3 is 15 amino acids. V was pared by 4 bases and J by 6 bases, with 7 bases of the junction left unmatched. Germline CDR1 reads MNHEY; CDR2 reads SVGAGI. The CDR3 here is CASSLSGQGSQPQHF. The CDR3 DNA is TGTGCCAGCAGTTTGTCGGGACAGGGCTCTCAGCCCCAGCATTTT.

This sequence joins TRBV6-5 and TRBJ2-7; D gene uncertain. CDR3 size: 13 residues. Trimming removed 6 bases at V and 1 base at J, with 10 bases between. Germline CDR1 and CDR2: MNHEY and SVGAGI. CDR3 protein: CASSPPSSYEQYF. The DNA for the CDR3 is TGTGCCAGCAGCCCGCCGAGTTCCTACGAGCAGTACTTC.

CDR3 DNA: TGTGCCAGCACGACCCCAACCGGGACAGGCGGCTACACCTTC. Translation: CASTTPTGTGGYTF. This chain links TRBV25-1 with TRBJ1-2; 8 bases are shared with TRBD1. The CDR3 is 14 residues long. Germline CDR1 is MGHDK and CDR2 is SYGVNS. Unmatched junction bases numbered 12, after V lost 7 bases and J lost 8 bases.

The chain links TRBV7-2 to TRBJ2-7, with TRBD2 matching 12 bases. Germline V lookup: CDR1 SGHTA, CDR2 FQGNSA. This CDR3 is 15 amino acids long. J was trimmed by 2 bases and V by 5 bases; bases with no gene match: 4. This chain's CDR3 is CASSPSGGVTYEQYF. CDR3 bases: TGTGCCAGCAGCCCTAGCGGGGGGGTTACCTACGAGCAGTACTTC.

The J gene is TRBJ1-2, the V gene TRBV5-1, with D maybe TRBD1 (6 bases). Per germline, CDR1 SGHRS and CDR2 YFSETQ. Trimming shortened V by 0 bases and J by 2 bases, and 8 bases separated the two germline ends. This CDR3 has 14 amino acids. The CDR3 DNA reads TGCGCCAGCAGCTTGGGCCAGGGGAACTATGGCTACACCTTC. Its protein is CASSLGQGNYGYTF.

V and J are TRBV28 and TRBJ1-2, with 7 nucleotides matching TRBD1. This CDR3 is built from 14 residues. The germline gives CDR1 MDHEN, CDR2 SYDVKM. Trimming removed 2 bases from V and 9 bases from J; junction bases left unmatched: 9. DNA of the CDR3: TGTGCCAGCAGTTTAACGGGACAGCTGGATAGCTACACCTTC. Residues: CASSLTGQLDSYTF.

This sequence joins TRBV6-5 and TRBJ2-3; 7 bases match TRBD2. The germline V gene has CDR1 MNHEY and CDR2 SVGAGI. CDR3 length: 14 residues. The ends lost 7 bases at V and 0 bases at J; junction bases unmatched: 4. CDR3 amino acids: CASKTAGSTDTQYF. CDR3 in DNA: TGTGCCAGCAAAACAGCGGGGAGCACAGATACGCAGTATTTT.

The chain joins TRBV20-1 to TRBJ2-1; D gene uncertain. Germline CDR1 is DFQATT and CDR2 is SNEGSKA (reference sequence). The CDR3 is 11 residues long. The V end lost 1 base, the J end lost 12 bases, and 10 bases lay between the germline ends. The CDR3, as DNA: TGCAGTGCTAGAGTGCCCGGCGGGCAGTTCTTC. Encoded protein: CSARVPGGQFF.

The chain employs TRBV5-4 and TRBJ2-3; D is ambiguous. The germline V and J ends were trimmed by 4 bases and 6 bases, with 6 bases remaining between them. CDR3 size: 11 residues. Germline V gives CDR1 SGHNT, CDR2 YYREEE (reference sequence). The CDR3 reads CASSGGDTQYF. The CDR3 DNA reads as TGTGCCAGCAGCGGTGGGGATACGCAGTATTTT.

The J gene is TRBJ2-2, the V gene TRBV4-3; D unresolved. V lost 4 bases and J lost 4, with 10 bases in between. Germline V gene lookup returns CDR1 LGHNA and CDR2 YSLEER. CDR3 length: 14 amino acids. The CDR3 sequence is CASSPQTRTGELFF. The CDR3, as DNA: TGCGCCAGCAGCCCCCAAACGCGCACCGGGGAGCTGTTTTTT.

The chain links TRBV6-5 to TRBJ1-2; D is ambiguous. Trimming left V 0 bases short and J 7 bases short, with 9 bases between. This CDR3 is 13 amino acids long. Per the germline V gene, CDR1 is MNHEY and CDR2 is SVGAGI. The CDR3 is CASSYSNGFGYTF. As DNA, the CDR3 is TGTGCCAGCAGTTACTCGAACGGGTTTGGCTACACCTTC.

The chain links TRBV19 to TRBJ2-7, with D tentatively TRBD1 (5 bases). The CDR3 contains 12 residues. Per germline, CDR1 LNHDA and CDR2 SQIVND (reference sequence). V gave up 0 bases and J gave up 6 bases, with 6 bases separating them. The CDR3 DNA sequence: TGTGCCAGTAGTATAGATAGGGGCGAGCAGTACTTC. Encoded protein: CASSIDRGEQYF.

In its sample, this clone was seen once. The chain has TRBV9 and TRBJ1-1; tentative D call: TRBD1 (6 bases). CDR3 length equals 15 residues. Trimming cost V 0 bases and J 3 bases, with 12 bases left between them. Germline CDR1 reads SGDLS; CDR2 reads YYNGEE. The CDR3 nucleotides read TGTGCCAGCAGCGTAGTCGGGGGCGGGGACACTGAAGCTTTCTTT. It codes for CASSVVGGGDTEAFF.

The rearrangement joins TRBV12-5 to TRBJ2-5; D possibly corresponds to TRBD2 (5 bases). Germline CDR1 and CDR2: LGHNT and FRNRAP. The CDR3 covers 14 residues. Trimming took 7 bases from V and 5 from J, leaving 17 bases between them. CDR3 DNA sequence: TGTGCTAGTGCCCTTAATGGACCGGGGGAGACCCAGTACTTC. The encoded protein is CASALNGPGETQYF.

J is TRBJ2-7 and V is TRBV2, with D unresolved. The CDR3 extends over 12 amino acids. The V gene lost 6 bases and the J gene lost 5 bases, with 11 bases spanning the gap. Germline values: CDR1 SNHLY, CDR2 FYNNEI. CDR3 sequence: CASRYYGDEQYF. DNA for the CDR3: TGTGCCAGCAGGTACTATGGGGACGAGCAGTACTTC.

The J gene is TRBJ1-5, the V gene TRBV4-2, with D perhaps matching TRBD1 (6 bases). This CDR3 is built from 16 residues. The V end lost 3 bases, the J end lost 2 bases, and 14 bases lay between the germline ends. CDR1 is LGHNA and CDR2 is YNFKEQ in the germline V gene. The CDR3 coding sequence is TGTGCCAGCAGCCAGGGGGTGGGGGGCCGCAATCAGCCCCAGCATTTT. Protein product: CASSQGVGGRNQPQHF.

J is TRBJ2-7 and V is TRBV19, with 11 positions matching TRBD2. V lost 3 bases, J lost 2 bases, and 9 bases stayed unmatched. This CDR3 comprises 17 residues. Germline assignment: CDR1 LNHDA and CDR2 SQIVND (reference sequence). CDR3 in amino acids: CASSMAHSGGAPYEQYF. The CDR3 DNA sequence: TGTGCCAGTAGTATGGCCCATAGCGGGGGGGCTCCCTACGAGCAGTACTTC.

The chain has TRBV9 and TRBJ2-5; D not certain. Between the trimmed V and J ends, which lost 1 base and 2 bases, there was a span of 3 bases. The CDR3 contains 12 residues. Germline lookup yields CDR1 SGDLS and CDR2 YYNGEE. The CDR3 DNA is TGTGCCAGCAGCGTATCTCAAGAGACCCAGTACTTC. This encodes CASSVSQETQYF.

The J gene is TRBJ1-3, the V gene TRBV7-3; D is uncertain. CDR3 length equals 15 residues. The germline V and J ends were trimmed by 2 bases and 0 bases, with 8 bases remaining between them. From germline, CDR1 is SGHTA and CDR2 FQGTGA. CDR3 nucleotide sequence: TGTGCCAGCAGCTTACGAAAAGACTCTGGAAACACCATATATTTT. Protein: CASSLRKDSGNTIYF. The full variable domain, in which reference TRBV7-3 and TRBJ1-3 provide the parts outside the CDR3, is GAGVSQTPSNKVTEKGKYVELRCDPISGHTALYWYRQSLGQGPEFLIYFQGTGAADDSGLPNDRFFAVRPEGSVSTLKIQRTERGDSAVYLCASSLRKDSGNTIYFGEGSWLTVV.

This rearrangement joins TRBV18 to TRBJ1-2; D uncertain. The V end was cut by 5 bases, the J end by 4 bases, with 14 bases between. Germline V lookup: CDR1 KGHSH, CDR2 LQKENI. The CDR3 sequence is 14 residues long. CDR3 in DNA: TGTGCCAGCTCAATAGACACCTCGGTCTATGGCTACACCTTC. As protein: CASSIDTSVYGYTF.

J is TRBJ1-1 and V is TRBV5-5; D possibly corresponds to TRBD1 (5 bases). The CDR3 sequence is 14 residues long. Trimming cost V 5 bases and J 3 bases, with 14 bases left between them. Germline V gene data show CDR1 as SGHKS and CDR2 as YYEKEE (reference sequence). The CDR3 here is CASRFGHADTEAFF. The CDR3 bases are TGTGCCAGCAGGTTCGGACACGCAGACACTGAAGCTTTCTTT.

J is TRBJ2-3 and V is TRBV7-2, with no clear D. The V end was cut by 3 bases, the J end by 2 bases, with 9 bases between. The CDR3 is 14 amino acids. The germline gives CDR1 SGHTA, CDR2 FQGNSA. CDR3 amino acids: CASSFGRNTDTQYF. The CDR3 bases are TGTGCCAGCAGCTTTGGCAGAAACACAGATACGCAGTATTTT.

This clone was seen a handful of times. The CDR3 reads CASSPSGGSSLGPQHF. In DNA, the CDR3 is TGTGCCAGCTCACCTTCAGGCGGATCGTCCTTAGGGCCCCAGCATTTT. V is TRBV18 and J is TRBJ1-5; D is uncertain. The V and J ends lost 3 bases and 9 bases respectively, with 21 bases between them. The CDR3 loop spans 16 amino acids. Per the germline V gene, CDR1 is KGHSH and CDR2 is LQKENI.

A note on this clone: An end of the junction differs from the germline gene, which may be a read error. The chain links TRBV7-7 to TRBJ2-7; D tentatively reads TRBD1 or TRBD2 (6 bases each). This CDR3 has 15 amino acids. Per germline, CDR1 SSHAT and CDR2 FNYEAQ (reference sequence). The CDR3 nucleotides read TGTGCTAGCAGCTTAGCTAGGGGGGAGTTCTACGAGCAGTACTTC. Its translation: CASSLARGEFYEQYF. Drawing the rest from reference TRBV7-7 and TRBJ2-7, the complete variable domain is GAGVSQSPRYKVTKRGQDVTLRCDPISSHATLYWYQQALGQGPEFLTYFNYEAQPDKSGLPSDRFSAERPEGSISTLTIQRTEQRDSAMYRCASSLARGEFYEQYFGPGTRLTVT.

The V gene is TRBV5-6, the J gene TRBJ1-6; the match to TRBD1 covers 9 bases. After removal of 3 bases from V and 10 bases from J, the junction contained 5 bases not matched to a gene. This CDR3 is built from 14 residues. CDR1 is SGHDT, CDR2 YYEEEE, per germline. Here the CDR3 DNA reads TGTGCCAGCAGCTACCGGGACAGGGAATCACCCCTCCACTTT. It yields the protein CASSYRDRESPLHF.